This entry lists 12 T cell receptor beta chains sequenced from one sample in a study of shared clonotypes between healthy human individuals. The method was immunoSEQ multiplex PCR; TCRdb's version includes in-frame clones alone and lacks a portion of them. The sample shows roughly 600,000 clones, 95% to 98% of them seen only once. CD8 cells classed as naive were CD45RO-negative and positively selected for CCR7, excluding terminally differentiated effector memory CD45RA+ cells. The sample comprised naive CD8+ T cells sorted from blood. The receptors shown here come from a man aged 25-45 years in good health.

The V and J genes are TRBV7-6 and TRBJ1-1; 7 bases align to TRBD1. Per the germline V gene, CDR1 is SGHVS and CDR2 is FNYEAQ. The CDR3 is 15 amino acids. V lost 8 bases to trimming and J lost 4 bases; unmatched junction nucleotides: 13. CDR3: CASGAGTAGGTEAFF. The CDR3 coding sequence is TGTGCCAGCGGGGCGGGGACAGCCGGGGGCACTGAAGCTTTCTTT.

The J gene is TRBJ2-2, the V gene TRBV18; 7 nucleotides align to TRBD1. The CDR3 covers 14 residues. The ends lost 3 bases at V and 3 bases at J; junction bases unmatched: 1. Germline V lookup: CDR1 KGHSH, CDR2 LQKENI. Here the CDR3 DNA reads TGTGCCAGCTCACCGGGACAGTACACCGGGGAGCTGTTTTTT. Translated: CASSPGQYTGELFF.

This sequence joins TRBV19 and TRBJ2-1, with D unclear. Germline V lookup: CDR1 LNHDA, CDR2 SQIVND (reference sequence). V dropped 3 bases and J dropped 9 bases, with 6 bases sitting between them. This CDR3 contains 11 residues. This CDR3 reads CASSIFTEQFF. In DNA, the CDR3 is TGTGCCAGTAGTATTTTCACTGAGCAGTTCTTC.

The chain employs TRBV7-8 and TRBJ2-3; D could derive from TRBD1 or TRBD2 (6 bases each). Per the germline V gene, CDR1 is SGHVS and CDR2 is FQNEAQ. This CDR3 has 16 residues. Trimming pared 5 bases from V and 11 bases from J, leaving 26 bases between. The CDR3 coding sequence is TGTGCCAGCAGCCCCCGGGGGCGGGTAGGTCACAGGAAGCAGTATTTT. Residues: CASSPRGRVGHRKQYF.

This clone appeared many times. The CDR3 nucleotides are TGTGCCAGACAGGGAAATGAGCAGTTCTTC. This codes for CARQGNEQFF. The chain is built from TRBV2 and TRBJ2-1, with D possibly TRBD1 on 6 matching bases. CDR3 length: 10 residues. Germline loops: CDR1 SNHLY, CDR2 FYNNEI. The germline V and J ends were trimmed by 9 bases and 7 bases, with 7 bases remaining between them.

The gene calls are TRBV7-2 and TRBJ2-7; 7 bases match TRBD1. Germline CDR1 reads SGHTA; CDR2 reads FQGNSA. This CDR3 is built from 15 residues. Trimming removed 10 bases from V and 3 bases from J; junction bases left unmatched: 15. This CDR3 reads CAIVLLRTGRYEQYF. The CDR3 DNA reads TGTGCCATCGTATTACTCCGGACAGGTCGCTACGAGCAGTACTTC.

The V and J genes are TRBV4-1 and TRBJ2-7; D not resolved. The CDR3 has 14 amino acids. V lost 0 bases, J lost 7 bases, and 13 bases lay in between. Per germline, CDR1 MGHRA and CDR2 YSYEKL. CDR3 protein: CASSQEGGVKEQYF. The CDR3 nucleotides are TGCGCCAGCAGCCAAGAGGGCGGAGTTAAGGAGCAGTACTTC.

The gene calls are TRBV14 and TRBJ2-1, with 11 bases aligning to TRBD2. The CDR3 has 17 residues. Germline CDR1 SGHDN, CDR2 FVKESK. V trimming: 3 bases; J trimming: 7 bases; junction bases outside the gene matches: 11. CDR3 nucleotide sequence: TGTGCCAGCAGCCACCTAGCGGGAGGTTCCAAAGGGAATGAGCAGTTCTTC. Translating it yields CASSHLAGGSKGNEQFF.

The rearrangement uses TRBV6-4 and TRBJ2-1; D possibly corresponds to TRBD2 (6 bases). Germline-derived CDR1 and CDR2 are MRHNA and SNTAGT. The CDR3 is 14 residues long. The V end lost 3 bases, the J end lost 4 bases, and 10 bases lay between the germline ends. DNA of the CDR3: TGTGCCAGCAGTGAGAGCGGGTTGTACAATGAGCAGTTCTTC. Protein product: CASSESGLYNEQFF.

V gene TRBV7-8 combines with J gene TRBJ2-7; D is possibly TRBD1 or TRBD2 (5 bases each). The CDR3 loop spans 16 amino acids. Trimming pared 6 bases from V and 5 bases from J, leaving 23 bases between. Germline V gene lookup returns CDR1 SGHVS and CDR2 FQNEAQ. For the CDR3, the DNA is TGTGCCAGCAGACCGAGAGGGACGCAATCTTCGAACGAGCAGTACTTC. Amino acid sequence: CASRPRGTQSSNEQYF.

The V call is TRBV11-2, the J call TRBJ2-1; weak D call: TRBD1 (5 bases). V lost 2 bases to trimming and J lost 2 bases, with 16 bases between them. Per germline, CDR1 SGHAT and CDR2 FQNNGV. The length of the CDR3 is 17 residues. The CDR3 sequence is CASSLLYRQGPYNEQFF. CDR3 in DNA: TGTGCCAGCAGCTTACTTTACCGGCAGGGCCCCTACAATGAGCAGTTCTTC.

DNA of the CDR3: TGTGCCAGCAGTTCCAGACTAGCCGGGATCTACGAGCAGTACTTC. Protein product: CASSSRLAGIYEQYF. The chain couples TRBV7-9 to TRBJ2-7; 7 bases align to TRBD2. Germline values: CDR1 SEHNR, CDR2 FQNEAQ (reference sequence). The J segment lost 3 bases and the V segment lost 6 bases, leaving 11 bases of the junction unmatched. The CDR3 extends over 15 amino acids.